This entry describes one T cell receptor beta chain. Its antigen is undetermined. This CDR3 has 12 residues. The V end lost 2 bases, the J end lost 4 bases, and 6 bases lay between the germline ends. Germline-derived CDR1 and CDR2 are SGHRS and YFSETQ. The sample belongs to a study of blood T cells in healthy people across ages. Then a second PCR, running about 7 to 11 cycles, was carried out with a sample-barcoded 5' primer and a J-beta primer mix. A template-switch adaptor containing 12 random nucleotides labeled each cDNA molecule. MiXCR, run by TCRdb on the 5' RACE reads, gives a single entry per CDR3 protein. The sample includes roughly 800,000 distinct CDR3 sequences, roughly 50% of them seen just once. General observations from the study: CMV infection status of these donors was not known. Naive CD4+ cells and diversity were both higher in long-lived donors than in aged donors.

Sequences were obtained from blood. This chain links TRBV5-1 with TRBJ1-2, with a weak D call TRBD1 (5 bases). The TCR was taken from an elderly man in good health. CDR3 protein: CASSFDSYGYTF. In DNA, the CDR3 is TGCGCCAGCAGCTTCGACAGCTATGGCTACACCTTC. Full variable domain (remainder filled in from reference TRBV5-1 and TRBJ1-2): KAGVTQTPRYLIKTRGQQVTLSCSPISGHRSVSWYQQTPGQGLQFLFEYFSETQRNKGNFPGRFSGRQFSNSRSEMNVSTLELGDSALYLCASSFDSYGYTFGSGTRLTVV.